This T cell receptor (beta chain) comes out of a study of technical replicates of blood from a handful of donors. The ends lost 2 bases at V and 3 bases at J; junction bases unmatched: 2. There are 16 residues in the CDR3. Per the germline V gene, CDR1 is SGHRS and CDR2 is YFSETQ. Assay used: immunoSEQ multiplex PCR; TCRdb lists only in-frame clones, some missing. The repertoire has 65,000 to 90,000 clones, 90% of them found once; the top ten carry about 4.5%. What was sequenced was PBMCs. This clonotype was obtained from a human donor in good health. Some clones in this sample may be carry-over from other donors' samples. The genes are TRBV5-1 and TRBJ2-3, with TRBD2 identical over 14 bases. The CDR3 reads CASSFRLAGGTDTQYF. In nucleotides, the CDR3 is TGCGCCAGCAGCTTTCGACTAGCGGGAGGGACAGATACGCAGTATTTT.